The rows below give T cell receptor beta chains drawn from one sample of a study of vaccination and CD4 T cells after COVID-19. TCRdb redid the calling of the PCR reads with MiXCR, one entry per CDR3 protein. This sample has about 15,000 distinct CDR3 sequences, with roughly 50% found just once. No cognate antigen is known for these TCRs. Source material: CD4+ T cells from blood, cultured in vitro. All receptors come from a human donor who had recovered from COVID-19. The CDR3 runs from the conserved cysteine through the conserved F or W. The D gene is left open where the match is weak. Not all rows give a size; the values are once, few, many and, for expanded clones, a class.

j_call: TRBJ1-6
cdr3_length: 15
v_call: TRBV4-1
clone_size: NA
d_call: NA
cdr3_aa: CASSQGFLYNSPLHF
cdr3_nt: TGCGCCAGCAGCCAAGGATTTCTCTATAATTCACCCCTCCACTTT

j_call: TRBJ1-1
cdr3_length: 15
v_call: TRBV4-1
clone_size: NA
d_call: NA
cdr3_aa: CASSQIGGVNTEAFF
cdr3_nt: TGCGCCAGCAGCCAAATCGGCGGGGTGAACACTGAAGCTTTCTTT

j_call: TRBJ2-3
cdr3_length: 14
v_call: TRBV7-9
clone_size: few
d_call: NA
cdr3_aa: CASSPNRGTDTQYF
cdr3_nt: TGTGCCAGCAGCCCAAACAGGGGCACAGATACGCAGTATTTT

j_call: TRBJ1-1
cdr3_length: 13
v_call: TRBV25-1
clone_size: NA
d_call: NA
cdr3_aa: CASSLQAATEAFF
cdr3_nt: TGTGCCAGCAGCCTTCAGGCGGCCACTGAAGCTTTCTTT

j_call: TRBJ1-6
cdr3_length: 16
v_call: TRBV19
clone_size: NA
d_call: NA
cdr3_aa: CASSIEDSSYNSPLHF
cdr3_nt: TGTGCCAGTAGTATAGAGGACAGCTCCTATAATTCACCCCTCCACTTT

j_call: TRBJ1-1
cdr3_length: 16
v_call: TRBV5-1
clone_size: NA
d_call: TRBD1
cdr3_aa: CASSLGQGLEDTEAFF
cdr3_nt: TGCGCCAGCAGCTTGGGACAGGGACTGGAGGACACTGAAGCTTTCTTT

j_call: TRBJ2-5
cdr3_length: 14
v_call: TRBV20-1
clone_size: NA
d_call: NA
cdr3_aa: CSGKGAGHQETQYF
cdr3_nt: TGCAGTGGAAAAGGGGCGGGCCACCAAGAGACCCAGTACTTC

j_call: TRBJ2-6
cdr3_length: 16
v_call: TRBV24-1
clone_size: NA
d_call: NA
cdr3_aa: CATSDLEGVGANVLTF
cdr3_nt: TGTGCCACCAGTGATTTAGAGGGGGTAGGGGCCAACGTCCTGACTTTC

j_call: TRBJ2-7
cdr3_length: 16
v_call: TRBV20-1
clone_size: NA
d_call: NA
cdr3_aa: CSARDPLGKDPYEQYF
cdr3_nt: TGCAGTGCTAGAGATCCGTTGGGTAAGGACCCCTACGAGCAGTACTTC

j_call: TRBJ2-2
cdr3_length: 15
v_call: TRBV7-2
clone_size: NA
d_call: NA
cdr3_aa: CASSLSSHNTGELFF
cdr3_nt: TGTGCCAGCAGCTTATCTAGCCATAACACCGGGGAGCTGTTTTTT

j_call: TRBJ1-2
cdr3_length: 14
v_call: TRBV2
clone_size: NA
d_call: NA
cdr3_aa: CASSVQGTNYGYTF
cdr3_nt: TGTGCCAGCAGTGTGCAGGGTACTAACTATGGCTACACCTTC

j_call: TRBJ2-2
cdr3_length: 15
v_call: TRBV18
clone_size: NA
d_call: TRBD2
cdr3_aa: CASSQASGSTGELFF
cdr3_nt: TGTGCCAGCTCCCAAGCAAGCGGGAGCACCGGGGAGCTGTTTTTT

j_call: TRBJ2-1
cdr3_length: 16
v_call: TRBV19
clone_size: once
d_call: NA
cdr3_aa: CASSRDRLISYNEQFF
cdr3_nt: TGTGCCAGTAGTAGGGATCGACTGATCTCCTACAATGAGCAGTTCTTC

j_call: TRBJ2-7
cdr3_length: 17
v_call: TRBV2
clone_size: NA
d_call: TRBD2
cdr3_aa: CASSERTSGRYSYEQYF
cdr3_nt: TGTGCCAGCAGTGAAAGAACTAGCGGGCGCTACTCCTACGAGCAGTACTTC

j_call: TRBJ1-2
cdr3_length: 15
v_call: TRBV5-1
clone_size: once
d_call: TRBD1
cdr3_aa: CASSLDGDRGVGYTF
cdr3_nt: TGCGCCAGCAGCTTGGATGGGGACAGGGGGGTAGGCTACACCTTC

j_call: TRBJ1-2
cdr3_length: 13
v_call: TRBV5-1
clone_size: NA
d_call: TRBD1
cdr3_aa: CASRLDRTYGYTF
cdr3_nt: TGCGCCAGCAGACTGGACAGGACCTATGGCTACACCTTC

j_call: TRBJ1-2
cdr3_length: 13
v_call: TRBV5-4
clone_size: NA
d_call: NA
cdr3_aa: CASSLDPSGGYTF
cdr3_nt: TGTGCCAGCAGCTTGGACCCCTCGGGTGGCTACACCTTC

j_call: TRBJ1-3
cdr3_length: 15
v_call: TRBV12-3/TRBV12-4
clone_size: NA
d_call: NA
cdr3_aa: CASSLGVLSGNTIYF
cdr3_nt: TGTGCCAGCAGTTTAGGGGTTCTCTCTGGAAACACCATATATTTT

j_call: TRBJ2-1
cdr3_length: 14
v_call: TRBV6-1
clone_size: NA
d_call: TRBD1
cdr3_aa: CASRTGFQFDEQFF
cdr3_nt: TGTGCCAGCAGGACAGGGTTTCAATTTGATGAGCAGTTCTTC

j_call: TRBJ1-2
cdr3_length: 14
v_call: TRBV5-1
clone_size: NA
d_call: TRBD1
cdr3_aa: CASSSQGGNYGYTF
cdr3_nt: TGCGCCAGCAGCTCACAGGGGGGTAACTATGGCTACACCTTC

j_call: TRBJ1-2
cdr3_length: 14
v_call: TRBV5-1
clone_size: NA
d_call: NA
cdr3_aa: CASSLRQESDGYTF
cdr3_nt: TGCGCCAGCAGCTTGCGCCAAGAATCTGACGGCTACACCTTC

j_call: TRBJ2-5
cdr3_length: 13
v_call: TRBV24-1
clone_size: few
d_call: NA
cdr3_aa: CATSDIAQETQYF
cdr3_nt: TGTGCCACCAGTGATATAGCGCAAGAGACCCAGTACTTC

j_call: TRBJ1-3
cdr3_length: 13
v_call: TRBV7-2
clone_size: NA
d_call: NA
cdr3_aa: CASTEGLGNTIYF
cdr3_nt: TGTGCCAGTACAGAGGGTTTAGGAAACACCATATATTTT

j_call: TRBJ1-1
cdr3_length: 14
v_call: TRBV29-1
clone_size: NA
d_call: NA
cdr3_aa: CSVPGRYLNTEAFF
cdr3_nt: TGCAGCGTTCCCGGACGCTACCTGAACACTGAAGCTTTCTTT

j_call: TRBJ2-3
cdr3_length: 17
v_call: TRBV6-5
clone_size: NA
d_call: TRBD2
cdr3_aa: CASSYHVGTTFTDTQYF
cdr3_nt: TGTGCCAGCAGTTACCATGTAGGGACTACCTTCACAGATACGCAGTATTTT

j_call: TRBJ2-5
cdr3_length: 11
v_call: TRBV11-3
clone_size: NA
d_call: NA
cdr3_aa: CASSDLWTQYF
cdr3_nt: TGTGCCAGCTCCGACCTGTGGACCCAGTACTTC

j_call: TRBJ2-5
cdr3_length: 15
v_call: TRBV24-1
clone_size: NA
d_call: TRBD2
cdr3_aa: CATSRSGSYQETQYF
cdr3_nt: TGTGCCACCAGCCGGAGCGGGAGCTACCAAGAGACCCAGTACTTC

j_call: TRBJ2-3
cdr3_length: 15
v_call: TRBV30
clone_size: few
d_call: TRBD2
cdr3_aa: CAWKTSGRFTDTQYF
cdr3_nt: TGTGCCTGGAAGACTAGCGGGAGGTTTACAGATACGCAGTATTTT

j_call: TRBJ1-1
cdr3_length: 13
v_call: TRBV9
clone_size: NA
d_call: TRBD1
cdr3_aa: CASSLRGRSEAFF
cdr3_nt: TGTGCCAGCAGCCTCAGGGGGCGAAGCGAAGCTTTCTTT

j_call: TRBJ2-5
cdr3_length: 14
v_call: TRBV7-2
clone_size: NA
d_call: TRBD1
cdr3_aa: CASSPRTGEETQYF
cdr3_nt: TGTGCCAGCAGCCCGCGGACAGGGGAGGAGACCCAGTACTTC

j_call: TRBJ1-1
cdr3_length: 13
v_call: TRBV20-1
clone_size: NA
d_call: NA
cdr3_aa: CSALNRANTEAFF
cdr3_nt: TGCAGTGCCCTGAACAGGGCGAACACTGAAGCTTTCTTT

j_call: TRBJ1-3
cdr3_length: 14
v_call: TRBV20-1
clone_size: NA
d_call: NA
cdr3_aa: CSAPGEGSGNTIYF
cdr3_nt: TGCAGTGCTCCTGGGGAGGGCTCTGGAAACACCATATATTTT

j_call: TRBJ2-2
cdr3_length: 19
v_call: TRBV20-1
clone_size: few
d_call: TRBD1
cdr3_aa: CSASGGPGKGQGSTGELFF
cdr3_nt: TGCAGTGCTAGCGGAGGTCCAGGCAAGGGACAGGGAAGCACCGGGGAGCTGTTTTTT

j_call: TRBJ1-1
cdr3_length: 14
v_call: TRBV20-1
clone_size: medium-sized
d_call: TRBD1
cdr3_aa: CSARTGVSATEAFF
cdr3_nt: TGCAGTGCCAGGACAGGGGTGTCCGCCACTGAAGCTTTCTTT

j_call: TRBJ2-5
cdr3_length: 14
v_call: TRBV7-9
clone_size: once
d_call: TRBD1
cdr3_aa: CASSYRQGEETQYF
cdr3_nt: TGTGCCAGCAGCTACCGACAGGGCGAAGAGACCCAGTACTTC

j_call: TRBJ1-2
cdr3_length: 14
v_call: TRBV6-1
clone_size: few
d_call: NA
cdr3_aa: CASSGTGSFYGYTF
cdr3_nt: TGTGCCAGCAGTGGGACCGGGAGCTTTTATGGCTACACCTTC

j_call: TRBJ2-1
cdr3_length: 14
v_call: TRBV20-1
clone_size: NA
d_call: NA
cdr3_aa: CSARVPTGGNEQFF
cdr3_nt: TGCAGTGCTAGAGTACCCACCGGGGGCAATGAGCAGTTCTTC

j_call: TRBJ2-7
cdr3_length: 15
v_call: TRBV28
clone_size: few
d_call: NA
cdr3_aa: CAAGGASVNSGEQYF
cdr3_nt: TGTGCCGCAGGGGGGGCTAGCGTGAATTCCGGCGAGCAGTACTTC

j_call: TRBJ1-2
cdr3_length: 12
v_call: TRBV7-2
clone_size: few
d_call: TRBD1
cdr3_aa: CASSLNRGGYTF
cdr3_nt: TGTGCCAGCAGCTTAAACAGGGGCGGCTACACCTTC

j_call: TRBJ2-5
cdr3_length: 13
v_call: TRBV15
clone_size: few
d_call: NA
cdr3_aa: CATSRDIGETQYF
cdr3_nt: TGTGCCACCAGCAGAGATATCGGAGAGACCCAGTACTTC

j_call: TRBJ1-1
cdr3_length: 13
v_call: TRBV20-1
clone_size: NA
d_call: NA
cdr3_aa: CSARKGGLAEAFF
cdr3_nt: TGCAGTGCTAGAAAGGGGGGGCTCGCTGAAGCTTTCTTT